Sequencing of this TCR beta chain was carried out in a study of cytomegalovirus exposure and HLA in healthy donors. Whole-study findings and limits: Most TCR sequences were rare, but some public TCRs occurred in many donors. TCR beta sequences reportedly predicted most subjects' HLA-A and HLA-B alleles accurately. In presence/absence analyses, roughly uniform sequencing depth across donors was assumed. Later analysis demonstrated an association between a missense DCLRE1C variant and TCR beta V- and J-gene trimming.

PCR amplification relied on 60 Vbeta primers (plus 13 Jbeta primers). Profiled with immunoSEQ multiplex PCR; TCRdb holds only in-frame clones, not every one. The sample comprises about 67,000 clones, 68% of which are singletons, and around 1.9% rests with the top ten. Germline V gene lookup returns CDR1 MDHEN and CDR2 SYDVKM. The CDR3 contains 15 residues. V shed 4 bases and J shed 2 bases, with 12 bases lying between them. On this clone: The antigen is not known.

The TCR was taken from a woman aged 25 to 39 in good health and CMV-seronegative. The chain is built from TRBV28 and TRBJ1-3, with D possibly TRBD1 on 6 matching bases. The specimen sequenced was PBMCs. As DNA, the CDR3 is TGTGCCAGCAGTTATCCACAGGGTACTGGAAACACCATATATTTT. Its protein product is CASSYPQGTGNTIYF.